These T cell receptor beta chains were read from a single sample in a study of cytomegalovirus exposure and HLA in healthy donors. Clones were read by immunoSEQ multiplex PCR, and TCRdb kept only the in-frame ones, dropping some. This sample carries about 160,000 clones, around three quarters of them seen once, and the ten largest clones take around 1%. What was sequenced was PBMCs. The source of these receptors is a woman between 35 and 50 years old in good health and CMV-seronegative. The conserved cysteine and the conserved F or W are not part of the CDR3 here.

CDR3: ASSLVRDTEAF
V: TRBV28
J: TRBJ1-1

CDR3: AWSQGSNQPQH
V: TRBV30
J: TRBJ1-5

CDR3: ASSPPLSGETQY
V: TRBV11-2
J: TRBJ2-5

CDR3: ASSEPVEAF
V: TRBV19
J: TRBJ1-1

CDR3: ASRREGGETQY
V: TRBV2
J: TRBJ2-5

CDR3: ASSPPSLKTEAF
V: TRBV6-5
J: TRBJ1-1

CDR3: ASSPQGGVSNTGELF
V: TRBV7-9
J: TRBJ2-2

CDR3: ASSRKRGYEQY
V: TRBV28
J: TRBJ2-7

CDR3: ASSLRGLAGRSSYEQY
V: TRBV5-6
J: TRBJ2-7

CDR3: ATSPLDREGYT
V: TRBV28
J: TRBJ1-2

CDR3: ASSSLGQGATDTQY
V: TRBV5-6
J: TRBJ2-3

CDR3: ASSLQGGNQPQH
V: TRBV5-1
J: TRBJ1-5

CDR3: ASSQVISGYEQY
V: TRBV4-2
J: TRBJ2-7

CDR3: ASSSTSGKPNTGELF
V: TRBV11-1
J: TRBJ2-2

CDR3: ASSTGQLDTQY
V: TRBV7-9
J: TRBJ2-3

CDR3: ASRTSGNTGELF
V: TRBV6-6
J: TRBJ2-2

CDR3: ASSDPGQREKLF
V: TRBV2
J: TRBJ1-4

CDR3: ASSSAGAASYEQY
V: TRBV11-2
J: TRBJ2-7

CDR3: ASSPGGPVEQY
V: TRBV7-9
J: TRBJ2-7

CDR3: ASSFYVGQEYEQY
V: TRBV28
J: TRBJ2-7

CDR3: ASSYSTQGPYEQY
V: TRBV6-6
J: TRBJ2-7

CDR3: SVEGGSGTGDREQY
V: TRBV29-1
J: TRBJ2-7

CDR3: ASSFGQGEETQY
V: TRBV7-9
J: TRBJ2-5

CDR3: ASRNSSNQPQH
V: TRBV5-1
J: TRBJ1-5

CDR3: ASSSNSYEQY
V: TRBV7-2
J: TRBJ2-7